The next 12 T cell receptor beta chains were all read from a single sample in a study of PD-L1 blockade in urothelial cancer. Some clones are missing from TCRdb's copy, which holds only in-frame ones; the method was immunoSEQ multiplex PCR. This table holds more than 55,000 clones, more than 80% found once. Stated time point: pretreatment peripheral blood. The sequenced sample was PBMCs, obtained around atezolizumab (anti-PD-L1) treatment. The receptors were sampled from a man between 65 and 85 years old with urothelial cancer.

The rearrangement joins TRBV18 to TRBJ2-7; 7 nucleotides match TRBD1. The J segment lost 0 bases and the V segment lost 2 bases, leaving 7 bases of the junction unmatched. CDR1 and CDR2 (germline): KGHSH, LQKENI. This CDR3 contains 16 residues. CDR3 nucleotide sequence: TGTGCCAGCTCACCAACGGGACAGAAGAGCTCCTACGAGCAGTACTTC. This translates into CASSPTGQKSSYEQYF. Combining the CDR3 with reference TRBV18 and TRBJ2-7 gives the whole variable domain NAGVMQNPRHLVRRRGQEARLRCSPMKGHSHVYWYRQLPEEGLKFMVYLQKENIIDESGMPKERFSAEFPKEGPSILRIQQVVRGDSAAYFCASSPTGQKSSYEQYFGPGTRLTVT.

The genes are TRBV28 and TRBJ1-2; D is possibly TRBD1 (6 bases). The V end lost 2 bases, the J end lost 7 bases, and 17 bases lay between the germline ends. The V gene's germline CDR1 is MDHEN and CDR2 SYDVKM. This CDR3 is 15 amino acids long. The chain's CDR3 is CASSLGQGKRGGYTF. In nucleotides, the CDR3 is TGTGCCAGCAGTTTAGGGCAGGGGAAACGGGGTGGCTACACCTTC.

This rearrangement joins TRBV27 to TRBJ2-3; possibly TRBD2 for D (5 bases). The V end lost 6 bases, the J end lost 2 bases, and 9 bases lay between the germline ends. The CDR3 covers 13 residues. Germline V gene lookup returns CDR1 MNHEY and CDR2 SMNVEV (reference sequence). In DNA, the CDR3 is TGTGCCAGCAGGAGAGGGCACACAGATACGCAGTATTTT. This gives the protein CASRRGHTDTQYF.

The rearrangement uses TRBV7-2 and TRBJ2-7; D might be TRBD2 (5 bases). The CDR3 consists of 14 residues. In germline, CDR1 is SGHTA, CDR2 FQGNSA. The ends were cut back, 1 base at V and 5 bases at J, with 12 bases in the middle. As DNA, the CDR3 is TGTGCCAGCAGCTTAGGGCAAGCGGCTAACGAGCAGTACTTC. This encodes CASSLGQAANEQYF. Complete variable domain (other parts from reference TRBV7-2 and TRBJ2-7): GAGVSQSPSNKVTEKGKDVELRCDPISGHTALYWYRQSLGQGLEFLIYFQGNSAPDKSGLPSDRFSAERTGGSVSTLTIQRTQQEDSAVYLCASSLGQAANEQYFGPGTRLTVT.

This rearrangement joins TRBV5-6 to TRBJ2-7; 7 bases line up with TRBD1. CDR1 is SGHDT, CDR2 YYEEEE, per germline. The CDR3 has 14 amino acids. The trim removed 4 bases at V and 2 bases at J, leaving 6 bases unmatched. This CDR3 reads CASSRGQLTYEQYF. The CDR3 nucleotides are TGTGCCAGCAGCCGGGGACAGCTAACCTACGAGCAGTACTTC.

This clone has a single count. The chain combines TRBV5-6 with TRBJ1-3, with D possibly TRBD1 on 5 matching bases. V was pared by 0 bases and J by 4 bases, with 11 bases between. The CDR3 covers 15 residues. Germline CDR1 is SGHDT and CDR2 is YYEEEE. The CDR3 DNA is TGTGCCAGCAGCTTGGGTCAGGGTCCGGGAAACACCATATATTTT. Protein: CASSLGQGPGNTIYF.

The rearrangement uses TRBV7-8 and TRBJ2-7, with a possible D match to TRBD2 (5 bases). Trimming stripped 4 bases from V and 3 bases from J, with 13 bases between. The CDR3 length is 14 residues. Germline V gene lookup returns CDR1 SGHVS and CDR2 FQNEAQ. CDR3 bases: TGTGCCAGCAGCTCACTAGTCCTAAGCTACGAGCAGTACTTC. Protein product: CASSSLVLSYEQYF.

CDR3 amino acids: CASSEHPDRVAKNIQYF. CDR3 DNA: TGTGCCAGCAGTGAACACCCCGACAGGGTAGCCAAAAACATTCAGTACTTC. The V gene is TRBV6-1, the J gene TRBJ2-4; 7 bases agree with TRBD1. The CDR3 is made up of 17 amino acids. Looked up from germline, CDR1 is MNHNS and CDR2 is SASEGT. J gave up 0 bases and V 2 bases, and 7 bases lay outside the gene matches.

The V gene is TRBV11-2, the J gene TRBJ2-5; TRBD1 agrees at 8 bases. Trimming cost V 5 bases and J 5 bases; bases outside gene matches: 4. The germline V gene encodes CDR1 SGHAT and CDR2 FQNNGV. The CDR3 consists of 13 residues. CDR3 loop: CASSPDREETQYF. The CDR3 coding sequence is TGTGCCAGCAGCCCGGACAGGGAGGAGACCCAGTACTTC.

CDR3 loop: CASSYNSNTEAFF. CDR3 in DNA: TGTGCCAGCAGCTATAACTCCAACACTGAAGCTTTCTTT. The rearrangement joins TRBV5-4 to TRBJ1-1; D uncertain. V was trimmed by 3 bases and J by 2 bases, leaving 8 bases between them. Germline CDR1 SGHNT, CDR2 YYREEE (reference sequence). The CDR3 consists of 13 residues.

The CDR3: CASSKRGGEGGSYETQYF. CDR3 nucleotide sequence: TGTGCCAGTAGTAAGCGGGGGGGAGAGGGCGGGAGTTATGAGACCCAGTACTTC. The chain couples TRBV19 to TRBJ2-5; 10 bases map to TRBD2. V shed 4 bases, J shed 5 bases, and the junction held 16 bases outside the gene matches. The germline V gene encodes CDR1 LNHDA and CDR2 SQIVND (reference sequence). This CDR3 spans 18 amino acids.

This clone was observed a few times. The CDR3 DNA reads as TGTGCCAGCAGCGGCAGGGCTGGGGACACTGAAGCTTTCTTT. Residues: CASSGRAGDTEAFF. This sequence joins TRBV9 and TRBJ1-1, with D perhaps TRBD1 (5 bases). The CDR3 runs 14 residues. V was clipped by 3 bases and J by 3 bases, with 12 bases between them. Germline V CDR1 and CDR2: SGDLS, YYNGEE.